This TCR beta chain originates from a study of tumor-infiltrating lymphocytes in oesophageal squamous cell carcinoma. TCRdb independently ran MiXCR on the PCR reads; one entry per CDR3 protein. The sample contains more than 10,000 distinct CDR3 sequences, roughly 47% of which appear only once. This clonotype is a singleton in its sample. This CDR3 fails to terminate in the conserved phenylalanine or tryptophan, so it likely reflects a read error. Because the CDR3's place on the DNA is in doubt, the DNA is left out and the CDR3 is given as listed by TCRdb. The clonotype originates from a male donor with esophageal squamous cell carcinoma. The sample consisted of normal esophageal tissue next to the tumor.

This CDR3 reads CASSLTGGVETQYFGP. This chain uses TRBV7-6 with TRBJ1-4; the table's D call, TRBD1, was not checked against the DNA. The CDR3 extends over 16 residues, inclusive of both ends. The germline gives CDR1 SGHVS, CDR2 FNYEAQ.